This TCR beta chain was sequenced during a study of blood T cell repertoires in COVID-19. How the authors handled the data: Reference gene primers were amplified, and this amplification served to estimate nucleated cell counts. Data came from immunoSEQ multiplex PCR; TCRdb stores just in-frame clones and leaves some out. For V, J and clone size, that table is used; D and trimming come from the DNA. The table shows 300,000 or so clones, with more than 75% occurring only once. The CDR3 runs to 14 residues. V was clipped by 4 bases and J by 3 bases; unmatched bases: 6. In germline, CDR1 is SGHDT, CDR2 YYEEEE. In terms of age and location, participants ranged from roughly 18 to 90 years and lived in about 25 US areas.

This chain links TRBV5-6 with TRBJ1-1; 7 positions match TRBD1. The clonotype was recovered from a young woman who had recovered from COVID-19. Sample: PBMCs or T cells enriched from blood (not recorded which). The CDR3 region has the DNA TGTGCCAGCAGCCGGGACAGAGCATACACTGAAGCTTTCTTT. Translating gives CASSRDRAYTEAFF.